Only a few counts were recorded for the clone carrying this T cell receptor (beta chain). This entry comes from a study of long-term antiretroviral therapy in people with HIV. The immunoSEQ assay was v3.0, run at survey level. Here immunoSEQ multiplex PCR was the method, and the copy in TCRdb shows in-frame clones only, minus some. The repertoire holds about 16,000 clones, with 79% as singletons. Germline loops: CDR1 LNHDA, CDR2 SQIVND (reference sequence). Losses at the gene ends were 8 bases for V and 6 bases for J; bases not matched to a gene: 19. The CDR3 loop spans 17 amino acids. V usage is TRBV19 and J usage is TRBJ2-7; 10 bases agree with TRBD2. Sequencing was performed on unsorted PBMCs, taken 2.3 years after starting antiretroviral therapy. The sequence derives from a woman aged 40 to 50 with HIV. The CDR3 coding sequence is TGTGCCAGTGGTAGTATGACCCTAGCGGGAGCGGTCCGCGAGCAGTACTTC. Translation: CASGSMTLAGAVREQYF.